These T cell receptor beta chains were read from a single sample in a study of shared clonotypes between healthy human individuals. Assay: immunoSEQ multiplex PCR; the TCRdb copy retains only in-frame clones and omits some. The sample holds around 500,000 clones, approximately 81% seen once. Material for sequencing was PBMCs. These receptors came from a woman aged 40 to 55 in good health. Some clones in this sample may be carry-over from other donors' samples. CDR3s include the opening cysteine and the closing phenylalanine or tryptophan. The D gene is left open where the match is weak. A clone size is listed for some rows: how often the clone was seen (once, few, many), or a class if it is expanded.

D | size | J | V | DNA | CDR3
TRBD2 | NA | TRBJ2-2 | TRBV9 | TGTGCCAGCAGCGTAGAAAGGACTAGACGGGGGACCGGGGAGCTGTTTTTT | CASSVERTRRGTGELFF
NA | NA | TRBJ2-7 | TRBV5-1 | TGCGCCAGCAGCTTGGCACAGGAGAGCGAGCAGTACTTC | CASSLAQESEQYF
NA | NA | TRBJ1-1 | TRBV15 | TGTGCCACCAGCAGAGACCCCGGTAGCGAAGCTTTCTTT | CATSRDPGSEAFF
NA | NA | TRBJ1-1 | TRBV2 | TGTGCCAGCAGCCTTAACAGGGTCCACACTGAAGCTTTCTTT | CASSLNRVHTEAFF
TRBD2 | NA | TRBJ2-7 | TRBV29-1 | TGCAGCGTCTCCGGGACTACCTCTTCTTACGAGCAGTACTTC | CSVSGTTSSYEQYF
TRBD2 | once | TRBJ2-1 | TRBV19 | TGTGCCAGTACTGAGACTAGCGCGTATGGGGTCTACAATGAGCAGTTCTTC | CASTETSAYGVYNEQFF
NA | NA | TRBJ2-3 | TRBV11-2 | TGTGCCAGCAGCCCCCAGTTGGGCACAGATACGCAGTATTTT | CASSPQLGTDTQYF
NA | NA | TRBJ2-5 | TRBV7-9 | TGTGCCAGCAGCCCCCGGGGGGCGGATGAGACCCAGTACTTC | CASSPRGADETQYF
NA | once | TRBJ2-1 | TRBV19 | TGTGCCAGTTCCAGGATAACCTACAATGAGCAGTTCTTC | CASSRITYNEQFF
TRBD2 | NA | TRBJ2-7 | TRBV2 | TGTGCCAGCAGTAGGGAGCGGGGACTCTCCTACGAGCAGTACTTC | CASSRERGLSYEQYF
TRBD1 | NA | TRBJ2-4 | TRBV28 | TGTGCCAGCAGCACTCAGGGGGTCCGCATTCAGTACTTC | CASSTQGVRIQYF
NA | NA | TRBJ1-2 | TRBV15 | TGTGCCACCAGCAGAGAAGGTTACGGGGGCTATGGCTACACCTTC | CATSREGYGGYGYTF
NA | NA | TRBJ1-2 | TRBV6-5 | TGTGCCAGCAGTCGAGACTACAGGATGAACTATGGCTACACCTTC | CASSRDYRMNYGYTF
NA | few | TRBJ2-5 | TRBV14 | TGTGCCAGCAGCCGCCGGACATCTATCAAGGAGACCCAGTACTTC | CASSRRTSIKETQYF
NA | NA | TRBJ2-1 | TRBV11-3 | TGTGCCAGCAGCTTAAGCAGGTCCTACAATGAGCAGTTCTTC | CASSLSRSYNEQFF
TRBD1 | NA | TRBJ1-2 | TRBV28 | TGTGCCAGCAGTTTAACACCAGGGGGGACCTATGGCTACACCTTC | CASSLTPGGTYGYTF
TRBD2 | NA | TRBJ2-1 | TRBV7-2 | TGTGCCAGCAGTCCAATCGGGACTAGCGGGAGGTTGAATGAGCAGTTCTTC | CASSPIGTSGRLNEQFF
NA | NA | TRBJ1-5 | TRBV27 | TGTGCCAGCAGTTTGCCTAATCAGCCCCAGCATTTT | CASSLPNQPQHF
NA | NA | TRBJ1-5 | TRBV28 | TGTGCCAGCGCTCCGTGGGCAGGGTTTGGCAATCAGCCCCAGCATTTT | CASAPWAGFGNQPQHF
TRBD2 | NA | TRBJ2-5 | TRBV28 | TGTGCCAGCACCTCTGCGGGAGCGGGAGGGGAAGAGACCCAGTACTTC | CASTSAGAGGEETQYF
NA | NA | TRBJ1-1 | TRBV28 | TGTGCCAGCACCCCGCGGAACACTGAAGCTTTCTTT | CASTPRNTEAFF
TRBD2 | NA | TRBJ2-7 | TRBV7-9 | TGTGCCAGCAGCTCGCGGACTAGCGGAAACAACTACGAGCAGTACTTC | CASSSRTSGNNYEQYF
TRBD1 | NA | TRBJ1-2 | TRBV19 | TGTGCCAGTACCCGGACAGGGACGGGTGGCTACACCTTC | CASTRTGTGGYTF
NA | many | TRBJ2-7 | TRBV18 | TGTGCCAGCTCACCACGCGACAGCGCAAGTTCCGAGCAGTACTTC | CASSPRDSASSEQYF
TRBD2 | NA | TRBJ2-1 | TRBV6-5 | TGTGCCATCAGCCTCGGACTAGCGGACTACAATGAGCAGTTCTTC | CAISLGLADYNEQFF
TRBD1 | NA | TRBJ1-2 | TRBV18 | TGTGCCAGCTCCCTCGACAGGGCTATTAACTATGGCTACACCTTC | CASSLDRAINYGYTF
NA | NA | TRBJ1-3 | TRBV9 | TGTGCCAGCAGCGCGGACATCATCTCTGGAAACACCATATATTTT | CASSADIISGNTIYF